The 23 T cell receptor beta chains below come from one sample, sequenced in a study of T cell responses to AZD1222 COVID-19 vaccine. Sequencing was performed with immunoSEQ multiplex PCR; in TCRdb, only in-frame clones are kept and a portion is missing. This repertoire shows 150,000 or so clones, around 90% found once; its top ten account for about 3.8%. The sequenced sample was peripheral blood, obtained 28 days after the second AZD1222 dose. The receptors here all came from an adult who received the AZD1222 COVID-19 vaccine.

The V gene is TRBV7-2, the J gene TRBJ2-7; D may be TRBD1 (5 bases). Trimming took off 3 bases at V and 6 bases at J, with 9 bases between the two ends. CDR1 and CDR2 from the germline V gene are SGHTA and FQGNSA. The CDR3 sequence is 12 residues long. The CDR3 region has the DNA TGTGCCAGCAGCTTCATAGGGGTCGAGCAGTACTTC. This translates into CASSFIGVEQYF. Looking up the rest from reference TRBV7-2 and TRBJ2-7 gives the full variable domain: GAGVSQSPSNKVTEKGKDVELRCDPISGHTALYWYRQSLGQGLEFLIYFQGNSAPDKSGLPSDRFSAERTGGSVSTLTIQRTQQEDSAVYLCASSFIGVEQYFGPGTRLTVT.

This clone has a handful of counts. CDR3 coding DNA: TGTGCCAGCAGCTTATCCCGGACAGGGACTGGCAATCAGCCCCAGCATTTT. The encoded protein is CASSLSRTGTGNQPQHF. The rearrangement uses TRBV7-8 and TRBJ1-5; 8 positions agree with TRBD1. The CDR3 totals 17 residues. Germline trimming cut 2 bases from V and 2 bases from J; bases unmatched to any gene: 8. Germline V CDR1 and CDR2: SGHVS, FQNEAQ. Combining the CDR3 with reference TRBV7-8 and TRBJ1-5 gives the whole variable domain GAGVSQSPRYKVAKRGQDVALRCDPISGHVSLFWYQQALGQGPEFLTYFQNEAQLDKSGLPSDRFFAERPEGSVSTLKIQRTQQEDSAVYLCASSLSRTGTGNQPQHFGDGTRLSIL.

The chain uses TRBV7-8 and TRBJ2-3; 7 bases are shared with TRBD1. Trimming took 6 bases from V and 2 from J; bases not matched to a gene: 5. The CDR3 contains 14 residues. Germline V gene sequence: CDR1 SGHVS, CDR2 FQNEAQ. The CDR3 spells CASSRQGNTDTQYF. CDR3 DNA: TGTGCCAGCAGTAGACAGGGCAACACAGATACGCAGTATTTT.

This CDR3 reads CASRSGDHEQYF. The CDR3 coding sequence is TGTGCCAGTAGGTCAGGGGACCACGAGCAGTACTTC. This rearrangement joins TRBV19 to TRBJ2-7; possible D gene TRBD1, 6 bases. The CDR3 is 12 amino acids. Germline V CDR1 and CDR2: LNHDA, SQIVND (reference sequence). V lost 6 bases, J lost 5 bases, and 11 bases lay in between.

This sequence joins TRBV3-1 (or the pseudogene TRBV3-2) and TRBJ2-1, with TRBD1 matching 10 bases. With V trimmed by 7 bases and J by 10 bases, 4 bases remained unmatched. In germline, CDR1 is LGHDT, CDR2 YNNKEL (reference sequence). The CDR3 contains 12 residues. CDR3 DNA sequence: TGTGCCAGCAAGACAGGGGGCCACGAGCAGTTCTTC. Its translation: CASKTGGHEQFF.

V is TRBV13 and J is TRBJ2-2; D gene uncertain. Looked up from germline, CDR1 is PRHDT and CDR2 is FYEKMQ (reference sequence). V was trimmed by 0 bases and J by 7 bases, leaving 3 bases between them. There are 12 residues in the CDR3. CDR3 sequence (DNA): TGTGCCAGCAGCTTAGGGTTCGGGGAGCTGTTTTTT. It yields the protein CASSLGFGELFF.

In DNA form, the CDR3 reads TGCGCCAGCAGCTCTGGACGGCGGGGCACTGAAGCTTTCTTT. Its protein product is CASSSGRRGTEAFF. The chain carries TRBV5-1 and TRBJ1-1; unclear D gene. This CDR3 spans 14 amino acids. The V end lost 3 bases, the J end lost 4 bases, and 13 bases lay between the germline ends. Per germline, CDR1 SGHRS and CDR2 YFSETQ.

This chain joins TRBV30 and TRBJ2-3; 9 bases match TRBD2. J gave up 5 bases and V 4 bases, and 10 bases lay outside the gene matches. Per germline, CDR1 GTSNPN and CDR2 SVGIG (reference sequence). This CDR3 is 15 amino acids long. The CDR3 is CAWTGGRARGDTQYF. The CDR3 region has the DNA TGTGCCTGGACTGGCGGGAGGGCCCGGGGAGATACGCAGTATTTT.

This sequence joins TRBV19 and TRBJ1-2; 8 positions match TRBD1. Per germline, CDR1 LNHDA and CDR2 SQIVND (reference sequence). V lost 6 bases to trimming and J lost 4 bases; unmatched junction nucleotides: 10. CDR3 size: 15 residues. CDR3 bases: TGTGCCAGTAGCGGGGGACAGGCGATCATCTATGGCTACACCTTC. Its translation is CASSGGQAIIYGYTF.

This chain joins TRBV30 and TRBJ1-6; no clear D gene. The CDR3 covers 13 residues. CDR1 is GTSNPN and CDR2 is SVGIG in the germline V gene (reference sequence). V lost 2 bases and J lost 5, with 7 bases in between. In DNA form, the CDR3 reads TGTGCCTGGAGTCTCGCCGATAATTCACCCCTCCACTTT. It yields the protein CAWSLADNSPLHF.

V and J are TRBV7-2 and TRBJ2-3; 13 bases are shared with TRBD2. Germline values: CDR1 SGHTA, CDR2 FQGNSA. The V gene end was trimmed by 5 bases and the J gene end by 2 bases; junction bases not matched to a gene: 7. CDR3 size: 17 residues. The DNA for the CDR3 is TGTGCCAGCAGCCCTCGGACTAGCGGGAGTAACACAGATACGCAGTATTTT. The encoded protein is CASSPRTSGSNTDTQYF.

V gene TRBV18 combines with J gene TRBJ1-2, with unresolved D. V lost 1 base, J lost 0 bases, and 6 bases lay in between. CDR1 is KGHSH and CDR2 is LQKENI in the germline V gene. The CDR3 covers 14 residues. The CDR3 protein is CASSPRPANYGYTF. The CDR3 DNA follows: TGTGCCAGCTCACCACGGCCAGCTAACTATGGCTACACCTTC.

V is TRBV19 and J is TRBJ1-4; unclear D gene. V was shortened by 4 bases and J by 1 base, with 16 bases between the two germline ends. There are 17 residues in the CDR3. Germline-derived CDR1 and CDR2 are LNHDA and SQIVND (reference sequence). CDR3 sequence (DNA): TGTGCCAGTAGTACCCCCCCTGTTGTGGGAACTAATGAAAAACTGTTTTTT. Translating it yields CASSTPPVVGTNEKLFF.

The chain joins TRBV7-2 to TRBJ1-1; the match to TRBD1 covers 8 bases. Germline lookup yields CDR1 SGHTA and CDR2 FQGNSA. The CDR3 extends over 13 amino acids. The V gene end was trimmed by 7 bases and the J gene end by 7 bases; junction bases not matched to a gene: 8. CDR3 protein: CASTLTGVFEAFF. The CDR3 DNA follows: TGTGCCAGCACCTTGACAGGGGTTTTTGAAGCTTTCTTT.

V is TRBV14 and J is TRBJ2-7; 9 bases align to TRBD2. The CDR3 has 15 amino acids. Unmatched junction bases numbered 10, after V lost 8 bases and J lost 2 bases. CDR1 and CDR2 from the germline V gene are SGHDN and FVKESK. CDR3 amino acids: CASRGASGTTYEQYF. CDR3 bases: TGTGCCAGCCGGGGGGCTAGCGGGACGACCTACGAGCAGTACTTC.

A single count supports this clone. The rearrangement joins TRBV25-1 to TRBJ2-5; D possibly uses TRBD1 or TRBD2 (5 bases each). Between the trimmed V and J ends, which lost 3 bases and 4 bases, there was a span of 15 bases. The CDR3 loop spans 15 amino acids. Per the germline V gene, CDR1 is MGHDK and CDR2 is SYGVNS. CDR3 residues: CASSDHVFGGETQYF. The CDR3 nucleotides read TGTGCCAGCAGTGACCACGTCTTTGGGGGAGAGACCCAGTACTTC. Together with reference TRBV25-1 and TRBJ2-5, the CDR3 gives the full variable domain: EADIYQTPRYLVIGTGKKITLECSQTMGHDKMYWYQQDPGMELHLIHYSYGVNSTEKGDLSSESTVSRIRTEHFPLTLESARPSHTSQYLCASSDHVFGGETQYFGPGTRLLVL.

V usage is TRBV7-2 and J usage is TRBJ2-3; the D gene is possibly TRBD2 (6 bases). V was trimmed by 3 bases and J by 1 base, leaving 11 bases between them. Germline CDR1 is SGHTA and CDR2 is FQGNSA. The CDR3 runs 15 residues. CDR3 coding DNA: TGTGCCAGCAGCTTGGGACTGGAACGCACAGATACGCAGTATTTT. This encodes CASSLGLERTDTQYF.

This chain joins TRBV6-2 or TRBV6-3 and TRBJ2-1; D is uncertain. The germline V gene encodes CDR1 MNHEY and CDR2 SVGEGT. This CDR3 is 21 amino acids long. V lost 5 bases to trimming and J lost 0 bases, with 29 bases between them. The CDR3 spells CASSTLRSDASVISSYNEQFF. The CDR3 region has the DNA TGTGCCAGCAGTACCCTCCGCAGCGACGCATCGGTTATAAGCTCCTACAATGAGCAGTTCTTC.

V usage is TRBV19 and J usage is TRBJ1-2, with a tentative D call TRBD1 (5 bases). Trimming took off 1 base at V and 4 bases at J, with 10 bases between the two ends. This CDR3 spans 14 amino acids. Germline V gene sequence: CDR1 LNHDA, CDR2 SQIVND (reference sequence). The CDR3 reads CASSIGDRPYGYTF. CDR3 DNA: TGTGCCAGTAGTATAGGGGACCGCCCCTATGGCTACACCTTC.

This clone appeared a few times. The gene calls are TRBV5-4 and TRBJ2-7; weak D call: TRBD2 (5 bases). The CDR3 contains 15 residues. Trimming left V 5 bases short and J 2 bases short, with 17 bases between. The germline gives CDR1 SGHNT, CDR2 YYREEE (reference sequence). The CDR3 sequence is CASRSGGGETYEQYF. In DNA form, the CDR3 reads TGTGCCAGCAGGAGCGGTGGTGGGGAAACCTACGAGCAGTACTTC. The full variable domain, its missing parts supplied by reference TRBV5-4 and TRBJ2-7, is ETGVTQSPTHLIKTRGQQVTLRCSSQSGHNTVSWYQQALGQGPQFIFQYYREEENGRGNFPPRFSGLQFPNYSSELNVNALELDDSALYLCASRSGGGETYEQYFGPGTRLTVT.

The V and J genes are TRBV11-3 and TRBJ2-7; D is perhaps TRBD1 or TRBD2 (5 bases each). The CDR3 sequence is 14 residues long. CDR1 SGHNT and CDR2 YENEEA come from the germline V gene. With 4 bases removed from V and 3 bases from J, the gap between germline ends came to 13 bases. The DNA for the CDR3 is TGTGCCAGCAGCTCCCCCGGGGCAGACTACGAGCAGTACTTC. This gives the protein CASSSPGADYEQYF.

The chain employs TRBV2 and TRBJ2-2; D gene ambiguous. Germline values: CDR1 SNHLY, CDR2 FYNNEI. V was shortened by 6 bases and J by 4 bases, with 9 bases between the two germline ends. This CDR3 is 13 amino acids long. The CDR3 DNA sequence: TGTGCCAGCAGGAAGGAGCCCACCGGGGAGCTGTTTTTT. Translating it yields CASRKEPTGELFF. Complete variable domain (other parts from reference TRBV2 and TRBJ2-2): EPEVTQTPSHQVTQMGQEVILRCVPISNHLYFYWYRQILGQKVEFLVSFYNNEISEKSEIFDDQFSVERPDGSNFTLKIRSTKLEDSAMYFCASRKEPTGELFFGEGSRLTVL.

The gene calls are TRBV18 and TRBJ2-4; tentative D call: TRBD2 (6 bases). The germline gives CDR1 KGHSH, CDR2 LQKENI. This CDR3 contains 16 residues. V was cut by 3 bases and J by 8 bases, with 20 bases left in between. The CDR3 region is CASSPLREVRGDIQYF. CDR3 DNA: TGTGCCAGCTCACCTTTGAGGGAGGTCCGGGGAGACATTCAGTACTTC.